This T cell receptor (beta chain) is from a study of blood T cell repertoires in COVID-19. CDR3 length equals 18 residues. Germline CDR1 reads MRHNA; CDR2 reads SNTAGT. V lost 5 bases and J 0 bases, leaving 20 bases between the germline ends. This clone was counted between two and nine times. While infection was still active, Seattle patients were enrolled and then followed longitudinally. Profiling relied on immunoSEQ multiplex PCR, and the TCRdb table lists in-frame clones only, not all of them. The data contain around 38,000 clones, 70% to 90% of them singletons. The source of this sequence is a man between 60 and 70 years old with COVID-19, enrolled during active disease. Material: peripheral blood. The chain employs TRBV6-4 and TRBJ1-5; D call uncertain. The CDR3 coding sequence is TGTGCCAGCAGTCGACCGAGTGAAAATGACTATAGCAATCAGCCCCAGCATTTT. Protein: CASSRPSENDYSNQPQHF.